The 24 T cell receptor beta chains in this list originate from one sample, sequenced in a study of Graves' ophthalmopathy and Graves' hyperthyroidism. RNA transcripts served as template for amplifying TCR beta CDR3 sequences. Investigators did first-round RT-PCR with HTBI primers, then second-round multiplex PCR. TCRdb re-derived calls from the multiplex PCR reads in MiXCR, one entry per CDR3 protein. The sample contains about 1.1 million distinct CDR3 sequences, about two fifths of which appear only once. Source material: peripheral blood or thyroid tissue (not recorded which). The receptors derive from an adult man with Graves' hyperthyroidism.

This clonotype was seen ten or more times. V and J are TRBV10-3 and TRBJ2-5, with D perhaps TRBD1 (6 bases). The V gene lost 6 bases and the J gene lost 3 bases, with 8 bases spanning the gap. Germline values: CDR1 ENHRY, CDR2 SYGVKD. The CDR3 length is 12 residues. CDR3: CAIRGQEETQYF. CDR3 DNA sequence: TGTGCCATCAGGGGACAAGAAGAGACCCAGTACTTC.

This clonotype has at least ten counts. V gene TRBV10-2 combines with J gene TRBJ2-5, with D perhaps matching TRBD1 or TRBD2 (6 bases each). The length of the CDR3 is 13 residues. Germline CDR1 and CDR2: WSHSY and SAAADI. Trimming took off 5 bases at V and 5 bases at J, with 12 bases between the two ends. CDR3 sequence reads: CASSSGAEETQYF. The CDR3 DNA follows: TGCGCCAGCAGTTCGGGGGCAGAGGAGACCCAGTACTTC.

In its sample, this clonotype was seen many times. This chain joins TRBV29-1 and TRBJ1-1, with unresolved D. CDR1 and CDR2 from the germline V gene are SQVTM and ANQGSEA. The CDR3 is 12 amino acids. V was trimmed by 3 bases and J by 8 bases, leaving 13 bases between them. The CDR3 DNA is TGCAGCGTTGACGTGACACCGACCGAAGCTTTCTTT. Translated: CSVDVTPTEAFF.

This sequence joins TRBV6-1 and TRBJ1-3; D gene ambiguous. V was clipped by 6 bases and J by 0 bases, with 15 bases between them. The CDR3 has 16 residues. CDR1 MNHNS and CDR2 SASEGT come from the germline V gene. CDR3 loop: CASRTNSHYSGNTIYF. The CDR3 nucleotides read TGTGCCAGCAGGACAAACTCTCACTACTCTGGAAACACCATATATTTT.

This clonotype was seen at least ten times. At one of its ends the junction is not consistent with the germline gene, which may arise from a read error. This chain uses TRBV9 with TRBJ2-7; 9 nucleotides match TRBD2. The CDR3 totals 14 residues. Looked up from germline, CDR1 is SGDLS and CDR2 is YYNGEE. In DNA, the CDR3 is TGTGCCAGCAGCGAGACTAGCGGCACCTACAAGCAGTACTTC. It translates to CASSETSGTYKQYF. The entire variable domain, with the rest obtained from reference TRBV9 and TRBJ2-7, is as follows: DSGVTQTPKHLITATGQRVTLRCSPRSGDLSVYWYQQSLDQGLQFLIQYYNGEERAKGNILERFSAQQFPDLHSELNLSSLELGDSALYFCASSETSGTYKQYFGPGTRLTVT.

This sequence joins TRBV2 and TRBJ2-7; TRBD1 matches at 8 bases. Germline V gene lookup returns CDR1 SNHLY and CDR2 FYNNEI. The V and J ends lost 6 bases and 3 bases, in that order; junction bases with no gene match: 4. The CDR3 has 13 amino acids. The CDR3 DNA reads as TGTGCCAGCAGACAGGGGGGCAACTACGAGCAGTACTTC. It translates to CASRQGGNYEQYF.

The rearrangement joins TRBV29-1 to TRBJ2-5, with 9 bases that match TRBD1. This CDR3 spans 12 amino acids. The V segment lost 6 bases and the J segment 6 bases; nucleotides outside the gene matches: 5. CDR1 is SQVTM and CDR2 is ANQGSEA in the germline V gene. CDR3 bases: TGCAGCGTGGCCTACAGGGGGCAGACCCAGTACTTC. It yields the protein CSVAYRGQTQYF.

This sequence joins TRBV5-1 and TRBJ1-2, with D unclear. CDR3 length equals 16 residues. Trimming left V 0 bases short and J 5 bases short, with 17 bases between. CDR1 is SGHRS, CDR2 YFSETQ, per germline. For the CDR3, the DNA is TGCGCCAGCAGCTTGGCCAGTACCAGCCTCCGGTATGGCTACACCTTC. Protein: CASSLASTSLRYGYTF.

This clonotype showed up many times. The CDR3 DNA reads as TGTGCCAGCAGCCCACAGGGGGCGCCCTATGGCTACACCTTC. Its protein product is CASSPQGAPYGYTF. The chain employs TRBV5-4 and TRBJ1-2, with 9 nucleotides matching TRBD1. The V segment lost 4 bases and the J segment 4 bases; nucleotides outside the gene matches: 5. Germline CDR1 is SGHNT and CDR2 is YYREEE (reference sequence). The CDR3 runs 14 residues. Full variable domain (remainder filled in from reference TRBV5-4 and TRBJ1-2): ETGVTQSPTHLIKTRGQQVTLRCSSQSGHNTVSWYQQALGQGPQFIFQYYREEENGRGNFPPRFSGLQFPNYSSELNVNALELDDSALYLCASSPQGAPYGYTFGSGTRLTVV.

There are many counts of this clonotype. The chain recombines TRBV14 with TRBJ1-1; D is perhaps TRBD1 (5 bases). The CDR3 is made up of 12 amino acids. Germline V lookup: CDR1 SGHDN, CDR2 FVKESK. Trimming left V 1 base short and J 11 bases short, with 11 bases between. As DNA, the CDR3 is TGTGCCAGCAGCCAAGTGGGGGGAACGGCTTTCTTT. Translation gives CASSQVGGTAFF.

This clonotype was observed many times. The CDR3 nucleotides read TGTGCCAGCAGTTTACCTAGGTCAGTCGAGCAGTACTTC. Translated: CASSLPRSVEQYF. This rearrangement joins TRBV12-3 or TRBV12-4 to TRBJ2-7; D gene uncertain. With 2 bases removed from V and 6 bases from J, the gap between germline ends came to 11 bases. There are 13 residues in the CDR3.

Turning to this clonotype: The junction does not match germline at one end; this may be a read error. This chain joins TRBV20-1 and TRBJ2-2; 9 bases agree with TRBD1. CDR3 size: 14 residues. Looked up from germline, CDR1 is DFQATT and CDR2 is SNEGSKA (reference sequence). CDR3 in amino acids: CSAHGTGNTGELSW. CDR3 DNA sequence: TGCAGTGCGCACGGGACAGGGAACACCGGGGAGCTGTCTTGG.

This clonotype was seen many times. The gene calls are TRBV4-1 and TRBJ1-1; 9 bases fit TRBD1. The CDR3 extends over 14 amino acids. V was clipped by 4 bases and J by 11 bases; unmatched bases: 11. In germline, CDR1 is MGHRA, CDR2 YSYEKL. CDR3 loop: CASSPGTGRLGAFF. The CDR3 coding sequence is TGCGCCAGCAGCCCCGGGACAGGGCGCTTAGGGGCTTTCTTT.

This clonotype was counted many times. V usage is TRBV11-2 and J usage is TRBJ1-1; D is uncertain. CDR1 and CDR2 (germline): SGHAT, FQNNGV. Trimming removed 2 bases from V and 4 bases from J, with 14 bases in between. CDR3 length equals 15 residues. As DNA, the CDR3 is TGTGCCAGCAGCTTATCTGGCCCCGGATCCACTGAAGCTTTCTTT. It codes for CASSLSGPGSTEAFF. The variable domain in full, with the rest retrieved from reference TRBV11-2 and TRBJ1-1, is EAGVAQSPRYKIIEKRQSVAFWCNPISGHATLYWYQQILGQGPKLLIQFQNNGVVDDSQLPKDRFSAERLKGVDSTLKIQPAKLEDSAVYLCASSLSGPGSTEAFFGQGTRLTVV.

This clonotype was seen more than once but under ten times. The genes are TRBV19 and TRBJ1-2; TRBD1 is a possible D gene (6 bases). Trimming took 6 bases from V and 5 from J, leaving 25 bases between them. CDR1 and CDR2 (germline): LNHDA, SQIVND (reference sequence). This CDR3 region has 17 residues. Here the CDR3 reads CASRTILKGHLEYGYTF. CDR3 in DNA: TGTGCCAGTAGGACGATTTTAAAGGGACACCTAGAATATGGCTACACCTTC.

The sample holds many counts of this clonotype. V gene TRBV10-3 combines with J gene TRBJ1-3, with 7 bases identical to TRBD1. CDR3 length: 16 amino acids. The V gene's germline CDR1 is ENHRY and CDR2 SYGVKD. V lost 6 bases, J lost 1 base, and 9 bases stayed unmatched. Here the CDR3 DNA reads TGTGCCATCAGGGACAACGACAGGGTGTCTGGAAACACCATATATTTT. Translation gives CAIRDNDRVSGNTIYF.

This clonotype was seen many times. V usage is TRBV7-8 and J usage is TRBJ1-2; 7 nucleotides agree with TRBD1. CDR3 size: 16 residues. Looked up from germline, CDR1 is SGHVS and CDR2 is FQNEAQ. V shed 1 base, J shed 4 bases, and the junction held 9 bases outside the gene matches. The CDR3 loop reads CASSLDDRAAGYGYTF. CDR3 DNA: TGTGCCAGCAGCTTAGACGACAGGGCGGCGGGCTATGGCTACACCTTC.

The chain carries TRBV10-3 and TRBJ1-1; 10 bases match TRBD1. V shed 10 bases, J shed 4 bases, and the junction held 12 bases outside the gene matches. In germline, CDR1 is ENHRY, CDR2 SYGVKD. CDR3 size: 15 residues. CDR3 sequence reads: CATGTGVSWGTEAFF. For the CDR3, the DNA is TGTGCCACCGGGACAGGGGTATCTTGGGGCACTGAAGCTTTCTTT.

This clonotype has a count of ten or more. This rearrangement joins TRBV7-8 to TRBJ2-5, with 7 bases aligning to TRBD1. The V gene end was trimmed by 5 bases and the J gene end by 12 bases; junction bases not matched to a gene: 9. CDR3 length equals 12 residues. From germline, CDR1 is SGHVS and CDR2 FQNEAQ. The CDR3 loop reads CASSTTGEREYF. Written as DNA, the CDR3 is TGTGCCAGCAGCACCACAGGGGAGAGGGAGTACTTC.

The sample holds many counts of this clonotype. This rearrangement joins TRBV29-1 to TRBJ1-2; 10 bases are shared with TRBD1. In germline, CDR1 is SQVTM, CDR2 ANQGSEA. The length of the CDR3 is 12 residues. After removal of 7 bases from V and 6 bases from J, the junction contained 5 bases not matched to a gene. The CDR3 nucleotides are TGCAGCGCGACGGGACAGGGGCATGGCTACACCTTC. It specifies CSATGQGHGYTF.

This chain uses TRBV29-1 with TRBJ2-5; 8 nucleotides line up with TRBD1. The germline V gene has CDR1 SQVTM and CDR2 ANQGSEA. This CDR3 contains 12 residues. CDR3: CSSDRGGKTQYF. The CDR3 DNA reads as TGCAGTTCAGACAGGGGCGGAAAGACCCAGTACTTC.

This clonotype was observed a single time. The chain recombines TRBV9 with TRBJ2-3; either TRBD1 or TRBD2 may supply D (5 bases each). Looked up from germline, CDR1 is SGDLS and CDR2 is YYNGEE. CDR3 length equals 15 residues. V shed 2 bases and J shed 4 bases, with 14 bases lying between them. In nucleotides, the CDR3 is TGTGCCAGCAGCGTTGGGGGAGAGGGCGCAGATACGCAGTATTTT. Residues: CASSVGGEGADTQYF.

This clonotype was seen many times. This rearrangement joins TRBV7-2 to TRBJ1-2, with a weak D call TRBD1 (5 bases). The CDR3 is 16 amino acids. V was pared by 3 bases and J by 0 bases, with 14 bases between. Germline CDR1 reads SGHTA; CDR2 reads FQGNSA. CDR3 in amino acids: CASSLRDLQANYGYTF. As DNA, the CDR3 is TGTGCCAGCAGCTTGAGGGACTTACAAGCTAACTATGGCTACACCTTC.

The chain links TRBV12-3 or TRBV12-4 to TRBJ2-5, with 8 bases that match TRBD1. This CDR3 contains 16 residues. V was pared by 2 bases and J by 5 bases, with 10 bases of the junction left unmatched. The CDR3 sequence is CASSLLGTGPRETQYF. As DNA, the CDR3 is TGTGCCAGCAGTTTATTAGGGACAGGACCTAGGGAGACCCAGTACTTC.